This T cell receptor (beta chain) was recorded in a study of blood T cell repertoires in COVID-19. Study-wide background: Donors in the United States, Italy and Spain gave samples during acute or convalescent COVID-19.

CDR1 and CDR2 (germline): LNHDA, SQIVND (reference sequence). The ends were cut back, 4 bases at V and 4 bases at J, with 13 bases in the middle. The CDR3 extends over 14 amino acids. Study members were between roughly 18 and 100 years old and lived in some 26 US regions. Participants reported their clinical history, and cohort assignment relied on those reports. Per the original methods: Counts of nucleated cells, estimated from reference gene primer amplification, were obtained. Assay: immunoSEQ multiplex PCR; the TCRdb copy retains only in-frame clones and omits some. D and trimming were read from the DNA, whereas the V and J calls and clone size are those reported in that table. Of fewer than 350,000 clones listed, roughly 90% are singletons.

The gene calls are TRBV19 and TRBJ1-2, with no clear D. This TCR was sampled from a woman in her thirties or forties with acute COVID-19. The source material was PBMCs or T cells enriched from blood (not recorded which). The CDR3 protein is CASSTQASGYGYTF. In DNA, the CDR3 is TGTGCCAGTAGTACCCAGGCTAGCGGCTATGGCTACACCTTC.